The 8 T cell receptor beta chains in this list originate from one sample, sequenced in a study of cytomegalovirus exposure and HLA in healthy donors. PCR amplification relied on 60 Vbeta primers (plus 13 Jbeta primers). Method: immunoSEQ multiplex PCR; TCRdb's copy keeps in-frame clones and lacks some. This table has about 230,000 clones, roughly 79% appearing once. Sequenced: PBMCs. The receptors stem from a woman aged 40 to 50 in good health and CMV-seronegative.

J is TRBJ1-5 and V is TRBV6-6; tentatively, D is TRBD1 (6 bases). This CDR3 is built from 15 residues. CDR1 MNHNY and CDR2 SVGAGI come from the germline V gene (reference sequence). Between the trimmed V and J ends, which lost 6 bases and 3 bases, there was a span of 15 bases. CDR3 nucleotide sequence: TGTGCCAGCAGAACACAGGGCGTACACAATCAGCCCCAGCATTTT. Translation gives CASRTQGVHNQPQHF.

Here the CDR3 reads CASNKGASSGANVLTF. The CDR3 DNA sequence: TGTGCCAGTAATAAGGGGGCGAGCTCTGGGGCCAACGTCCTGACTTTC. The chain carries TRBV19 and TRBJ2-6; 7 bases line up with TRBD1. CDR1 and CDR2 (germline): LNHDA, SQIVND (reference sequence). Losses at the gene ends were 7 bases for V and 0 bases for J; bases not matched to a gene: 6. The CDR3 has 16 residues.

The genes are TRBV19 and TRBJ1-6, with 7 bases matching TRBD1. V was pared by 5 bases and J by 2 bases, with 3 bases of the junction left unmatched. Germline V gene sequence: CDR1 LNHDA, CDR2 SQIVND (reference sequence). The CDR3 extends over 15 amino acids. Here the CDR3 reads CASSGGQTYNSPLHF. Here the CDR3 DNA reads TGTGCCAGTAGTGGGGGACAGACCTATAATTCACCCCTCCACTTT. The whole variable domain, filled in from reference TRBV19 and TRBJ1-6, reads DGGITQSPKYLFRKEGQNVTLSCEQNLNHDAMYWYRQDPGQGLRLIYYSQIVNDFQKGDIAEGYSVSREKKESFPLTVTSAQKNPTAFYLCASSGGQTYNSPLHFGNGTRLTVT.

This clone showed up just once. J is TRBJ2-3 and V is TRBV5-8; weak D call: TRBD1 (6 bases). The CDR3 consists of 15 residues. Trimming cost V 1 base and J 0 bases, with 9 bases left between them. Germline CDR1 and CDR2: SGHTS and YDEGEE. The CDR3 coding sequence is TGTGCCAGCAGCTTGACAGGGACCAGCACAGATACGCAGTATTTT. Encoded protein: CASSLTGTSTDTQYF.

V usage is TRBV7-9 and J usage is TRBJ2-2, with D possibly TRBD1 on 6 matching bases. Germline-derived CDR1 and CDR2 are SEHNR and FQNEAQ (reference sequence). V was clipped by 5 bases and J by 0 bases, with 16 bases between them. This CDR3 comprises 17 residues. This CDR3 is CASSTRQALANTGELFF. The CDR3 DNA reads TGTGCCAGCAGCACTCGACAGGCCCTTGCGAACACCGGGGAGCTGTTTTTT.

This chain joins TRBV7-2 and TRBJ1-3; D possibly corresponds to TRBD1 (5 bases). CDR3 length: 15 residues. The germline V gene has CDR1 SGHTA and CDR2 FQGNSA. Trimming took 4 bases from V and 0 from J, leaving 10 bases between them. The CDR3 is CASSSDTNSGNTIYF. Here the CDR3 DNA reads TGTGCCAGCAGCTCGGACACCAACTCTGGAAACACCATATATTTT.

This chain joins TRBV29-1 and TRBJ1-1; D uncertain. Germline V gene lookup returns CDR1 SQVTM and CDR2 ANQGSEA. Trimming removed 5 bases from V and 1 base from J, with 5 bases in between. The CDR3 is 11 amino acids. CDR3 sequence reads: CSVPENTEAFF. The CDR3 DNA follows: TGCAGCGTTCCAGAGAACACTGAAGCTTTCTTT. Full variable domain (rest looked up from reference TRBV29-1 and TRBJ1-1): SAVISQKPSRDICQRGTSLTIQCQVDSQVTMMFWYRQQPGQSLTLIATANQGSEATYESGFVIDKFPISRPNLTFSTLTVSNMSPEDSSIYLCSVPENTEAFFGQGTRLTVV.

This clone has only one observation. The rearrangement joins TRBV4-2 to TRBJ2-3; 13 nucleotides line up with TRBD2. The V segment lost 8 bases and the J segment 5 bases; nucleotides outside the gene matches: 7. Germline CDR1 and CDR2: LGHNA and YNFKEQ. The CDR3 runs to 15 residues. The CDR3 region is CASDFGTSGEDTQYF. CDR3 in DNA: TGTGCCAGCGACTTCGGGACTAGCGGGGAAGATACGCAGTATTTT.